A selection of T cell receptor beta chains follows, all from one sample in a study of CD8+CD57+ T cells in acquired aplastic anemia. One entry per CDR3 protein, called by TCRdb with MiXCR from the reads. The profile shows about 200,000 distinct CDR3 sequences, approximately 60% of them singletons. The sequenced sample was sorted CD4+, CD8+, or CD8+CD57+ T cells (not recorded which) from PBMCs. Receptors were obtained from a human donor with aplastic anemia. Both conserved end residues are part of each CDR3. Each record gives: D gene, J gene, clone size, V gene, CDR3 protein, CDR3 DNA. D genes are given only for firm matches. Where a row states a size, it is once, few, many or the class of an expanded clone; other rows omit it.

>TRBD2|TRBJ2-4|-|TRBV4-1
CASSQVPSGSKNIQYF
TGTGCCAGCAGCCAAGTTCCTAGCGGAAGCAAAAACATTCAGTACTTC
>-|TRBJ2-7|-|TRBV24-1
CAASDAAYEQYF
TGTGCCGCCAGTGACGCAGCCTACGAGCAGTACTTC
>-|TRBJ2-3|-|TRBV2
CASSQDGSGGYTDTQYF
TGCGCCAGCAGCCAAGATGGGTCGGGGGGCTACACAGATACGCAGTATTTT
>-|TRBJ1-1|-|TRBV6-1
CASSENGRAFF
TGTGCCAGCAGTGAAAACGGACGGGCTTTCTTT
>TRBD2|TRBJ2-2|many|TRBV12-5
CASGFLAGGGTGELFF
TGTGCTAGTGGCTTTCTAGCGGGGGGGGGCACCGGGGAGCTGTTTTTT
>-|TRBJ1-2|-|TRBV9
CASSVDGSTNYGYTF
TGTGCCAGCAGCGTAGACGGCAGTACTAACTATGGCTACACCTTC
>-|TRBJ2-7|-|TRBV4-2
CASSQYASYEQYF
TGTGCCAGCAGCCAATATGCATCCTACGAGCAGTACTTC
>-|TRBJ1-6|-|TRBV20-1
CSAGGPDTNSPLHF
TGCAGTGCGGGGGGCCCCGACACAAATTCACCCCTCCACTTT
>TRBD2|TRBJ2-5|-|TRBV7-2
CASSRDRGVGETQYF
TGTGCCAGCAGCCGGGACCGGGGGGTGGGAGAGACCCAGTACTTC
>-|TRBJ2-7|-|TRBV29-1
CSAAAPRGYEQYF
TGCAGCGCTGCCGCTCCGCGGGGATACGAGCAGTACTTC
>TRBD2|TRBJ2-7|-|TRBV5-1
CASSRETSGGYEQYF
TGCGCCAGCAGCCGCGAGACTAGCGGGGGCTACGAGCAGTACTTC
>TRBD2|TRBJ2-7|many|TRBV20-1
CSARDLRTSGGYEQYF
TGCAGTGCTAGAGACCTCCGGACTAGCGGGGGTTACGAGCAGTACTTC
>TRBD2|TRBJ2-7|-|TRBV12-3/TRBV12-4
CASSIRTSGLYEQYF
TGTGCCAGCAGTATCAGGACTAGCGGGCTCTACGAGCAGTACTTC
>-|TRBJ2-7|few|TRBV20-1
CSAAGKGEQYF
TGCAGTGCGGCAGGGAAGGGCGAGCAGTACTTC
>TRBD1|TRBJ2-7|-|TRBV2
CASSEPGAGGVYEQYF
TGTGCCAGCAGTGAACCCGGGGCAGGGGGCGTTTACGAGCAGTACTTC
>-|TRBJ1-5|-|TRBV15
CATSRSGELGQPQHF
TGTGCCACCAGCCGTTCAGGGGAATTAGGGCAGCCCCAGCATTTT
>-|TRBJ2-2|-|TRBV12-3/TRBV12-4
CAAGRTGELFF
TGTGCCGCGGGAAGGACCGGGGAGCTGTTTTTT
>-|TRBJ2-5|-|TRBV5-6
CASSPDIGETQYF
TGTGCCAGCAGCCCAGACATCGGAGAGACCCAGTACTTC
>-|TRBJ2-7|-|TRBV10-2
CASSEHSPGEQYF
TGCGCCAGCAGTGAGCACTCACCGGGGGAGCAGTACTTC
>-|TRBJ1-1|few|TRBV19
CASSGRNTEAFF
TGTGCCAGTAGTGGGAGGAACACTGAAGCTTTCTTT
>-|TRBJ2-2|-|TRBV20-1
CSAEGLETGELFF
TGCAGTGCTGAGGGACTTGAGACCGGGGAGCTGTTTTTT
>-|TRBJ1-4|-|TRBV19
CASSKGEEKLFF
TGTGCCAGTAGTAAGGGGGAAGAAAAACTGTTTTTT
>TRBD1|TRBJ2-1|-|TRBV19
CASMTGQLLF
TGTGCCAGTATGACAGGGCAACTCCTCTTC
>-|TRBJ1-2|once|TRBV25-1
CASSDYMGAYGYTF
TGTGCCAGCAGTGACTACATGGGGGCCTATGGCTACACCTTC
>TRBD1|TRBJ2-5|-|TRBV19
CASSPQSRDRGGETQYF
TGTGCCAGTAGTCCACAGTCCCGGGACAGGGGCGGAGAGACCCAGTACTTC
>TRBD1|TRBJ2-1|-|TRBV5-1
CASSGPGQGGEQFF
TGCGCCAGCAGCGGACCGGGACAGGGGGGTGAGCAGTTCTTC
>-|TRBJ1-1|-|TRBV5-1
CASSLVLGTEAFF
TGCGCCAGCAGCTTGGTGTTAGGCACTGAAGCTTTCTTT
>-|TRBJ1-1|-|TRBV5-1
CASSGGDRGTEAFF
TGCGCCAGCAGCGGAGGGGACCGGGGCACTGAAGCTTTCTTT
>TRBD1|TRBJ2-2|-|TRBV9
CASSVGTGNTGELFF
TGTGCCAGCAGCGTCGGGACAGGTAACACCGGGGAGCTGTTTTTT
>-|TRBJ2-1|few|TRBV29-1
CSAERNEQFF
TGCAGCGCCGAGCGGAATGAGCAGTTCTTC
>-|TRBJ2-1|once|TRBV2
CASSEPGAYGNEQFF
TGTGCCAGCAGTGAACCTGGGGCGTACGGCAATGAGCAGTTCTTC
>-|TRBJ2-5|few|TRBV15
CATSRGDKQETQYF
TGTGCCACCAGCAGAGGGGACAAACAAGAGACCCAGTACTTC
>-|TRBJ1-2|-|TRBV10-3
CAIRSGSDYYGYTF
TGTGCCATCAGGAGTGGGTCGGATTACTATGGCTACACCTTC
>-|TRBJ1-1|-|TRBV29-1
CSVVVGTEAFF
TGCAGCGTTGTGGTGGGCACTGAAGCTTTCTTT
>-|TRBJ1-5|-|TRBV7-8
CASSAKVSNQPQHF
TGTGCCAGCAGCGCTAAAGTTAGCAATCAGCCCCAGCATTTT
>-|TRBJ1-1|-|TRBV10-3
CAISEPRRGGNTEAFF
TGTGCCATCAGTGAGCCCCGAAGGGGGGGGAACACTGAAGCTTTCTTT
>-|TRBJ1-6|-|TRBV19
CASRDMVGNSPLHF
TGTGCCAGTAGGGACATGGTCGGTAATTCACCCCTCCACTTT
>-|TRBJ2-2|few|TRBV19
CASRMGGPGELFF
TGTGCCAGTAGGATGGGCGGTCCCGGGGAGCTGTTTTTT
>-|TRBJ2-7|-|TRBV29-1
CSVVGGGYEEYF
TGCAGCGTTGTCGGGGGAGGCTACGAGGAGTACTTC
>TRBD1|TRBJ2-6|-|TRBV7-2
CASSLAAGGLGGANVLTF
TGTGCCAGCAGCTTAGCTGCAGGGGGCTTAGGTGGGGCCAACGTCCTGACTTTC
>-|TRBJ1-3|-|TRBV15
CATSSTDPNTIYF
TGTGCCACCAGCTCCACGGACCCAAACACCATATATTTT